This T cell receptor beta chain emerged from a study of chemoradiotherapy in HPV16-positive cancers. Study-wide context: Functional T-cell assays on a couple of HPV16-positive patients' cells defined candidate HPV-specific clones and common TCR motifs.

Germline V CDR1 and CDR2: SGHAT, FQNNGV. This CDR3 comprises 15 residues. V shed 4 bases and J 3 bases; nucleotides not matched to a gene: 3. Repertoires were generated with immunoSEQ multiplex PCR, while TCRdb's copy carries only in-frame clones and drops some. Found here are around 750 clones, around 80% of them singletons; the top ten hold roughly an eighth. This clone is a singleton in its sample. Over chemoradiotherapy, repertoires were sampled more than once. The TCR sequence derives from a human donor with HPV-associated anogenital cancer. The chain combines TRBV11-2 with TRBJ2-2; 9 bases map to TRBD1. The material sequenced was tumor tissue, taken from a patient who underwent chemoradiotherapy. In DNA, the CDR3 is TGTGCCAGCAGCTCGACAGGGGGTTACACCGGGGAGCTGTTTTTT. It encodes CASSSTGGYTGELFF. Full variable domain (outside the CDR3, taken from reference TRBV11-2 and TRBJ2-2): EAGVAQSPRYKIIEKRQSVAFWCNPISGHATLYWYQQILGQGPKLLIQFQNNGVVDDSQLPKDRFSAERLKGVDSTLKIQPAKLEDSAVYLCASSSTGGYTGELFFGEGSRLTVL.